The 8 T cell receptor beta chains below come from one sample, sequenced in a study of T-cell reconstitution after alpha-beta-depleted transplantation in children (dated by TCRdb to between 2015 and 2016). Receptors were amplified or captured by PCR. The run used an Illumina HiSeq 2500. TCR library preparation used molecular barcoding, with unique molecular identifiers applied to normalize quantification of the TCRbeta repertoire. TCRdb took the public reads, trimmed them with fastp at Q25, ran MiXCR for clone calling and kept in-frame beta chains. Each CDR3 protein appears once, grouped with its most common genes and DNA. The sample yields hundreds of thousands of distinct CDR3 sequences; approximately 15% were counted once. Clones ranked in the top ten supply 0.85% to 1.3% of the sample. The material sequenced was PBMCs from the stem cell graft donor, taken from the stem cell graft. The receptors derive from a human donor who donated a stem cell graft to a child with acute myeloid leukemia.

Of note for this clonotype: A much larger clone differs from this one at a single base, so this may be a read error. The rearrangement uses TRBV20-1 and TRBJ2-5; 11 bases agree with TRBD2. This CDR3 has 16 residues. Germline assignment: CDR1 DFQATT and CDR2 SNEGSKA (reference sequence). CDR3 region: CSARTRLAGFQETQNF. The CDR3 bases are TGCAGTGCTAGAACCCGACTAGCGGGGTTCCAAGAGACCCAGAACTTC.

V gene TRBV5-1 combines with J gene TRBJ1-1; D gene unclear. Germline V gives CDR1 SGHRS, CDR2 YFSETQ. There are 15 residues in the CDR3. V was cut by 1 base and J by 0 bases, with 10 bases left in between. The CDR3 nucleotides read TGCGCCAGCAGCTTGTCTCGTAACGTGAACACTGAAGCTTTCTTT. The encoded protein is CASSLSRNVNTEAFF.

The gene calls are TRBV12-3 or TRBV12-4 and TRBJ2-4, with D unresolved. CDR3 length: 13 amino acids. The V end lost 6 bases, the J end lost 0 bases, and 6 bases lay between the germline ends. The CDR3 here is CASRELAKNIQYF. The CDR3, as DNA: TGTGCCAGCAGAGAATTAGCCAAAAACATTCAGTACTTC.

There are many counts of this clonotype. The rearrangement joins TRBV6-6 to TRBJ2-3, with unresolved D. In germline, CDR1 is MNHNY, CDR2 SVGAGI (reference sequence). The ends were cut back, 0 bases at V and 4 bases at J, with 5 bases in the middle. The CDR3 is made up of 13 amino acids. The CDR3 sequence: CASSYSRPDTQYF. CDR3 coding DNA: TGTGCCAGCAGTTACTCGAGGCCAGATACGCAGTATTTT.

This clonotype was seen a handful of times. The J gene is TRBJ2-1, the V gene TRBV27; no clear D gene. The CDR3 runs 13 residues. V dropped 2 bases and J dropped 6 bases, with 8 bases sitting between them. Germline CDR1 is MNHEY and CDR2 is SMNVEV (reference sequence). The CDR3 nucleotides are TGTGCCAGCAGTTTAGGGCTACCCAATGAGCAGTTCTTC. This sequence encodes CASSLGLPNEQFF.

This clonotype has a count of ten or more. This chain connects TRBV20-1 to TRBJ1-6; weak D call: TRBD1 (6 bases). Germline CDR1 and CDR2: DFQATT and SNEGSKA (reference sequence). This CDR3 is built from 13 residues. V dropped 6 bases and J dropped 7 bases, with 13 bases sitting between them. The CDR3 DNA reads TGCAGTGCCCGAAACAGGGAGAATTCACCCCTCCACTTT. Its protein product is CSARNRENSPLHF.

This clonotype has ten or more counts. V usage is TRBV6-5 and J usage is TRBJ1-5; no reliable D call. CDR1 MNHEY and CDR2 SVGAGI come from the germline V gene. The CDR3 sequence is 14 residues long. V was cut by 0 bases and J by 1 base, with 4 bases left in between. The CDR3 DNA is TGTGCCAGCAGTTACTCATGGAGCAATCAGCCCCAGCATTTT. It codes for CASSYSWSNQPQHF.

The chain is built from TRBV9 and TRBJ2-3; 10 positions match TRBD2. V was pared by 1 base and J by 4 bases, with 6 bases of the junction left unmatched. The CDR3 runs to 16 residues. The germline gives CDR1 SGDLS, CDR2 YYNGEE. The CDR3 loop is CASSVSQAGGPDTQYF. DNA for the CDR3: TGTGCCAGCAGCGTATCCCAAGCGGGAGGGCCAGATACGCAGTATTTT.